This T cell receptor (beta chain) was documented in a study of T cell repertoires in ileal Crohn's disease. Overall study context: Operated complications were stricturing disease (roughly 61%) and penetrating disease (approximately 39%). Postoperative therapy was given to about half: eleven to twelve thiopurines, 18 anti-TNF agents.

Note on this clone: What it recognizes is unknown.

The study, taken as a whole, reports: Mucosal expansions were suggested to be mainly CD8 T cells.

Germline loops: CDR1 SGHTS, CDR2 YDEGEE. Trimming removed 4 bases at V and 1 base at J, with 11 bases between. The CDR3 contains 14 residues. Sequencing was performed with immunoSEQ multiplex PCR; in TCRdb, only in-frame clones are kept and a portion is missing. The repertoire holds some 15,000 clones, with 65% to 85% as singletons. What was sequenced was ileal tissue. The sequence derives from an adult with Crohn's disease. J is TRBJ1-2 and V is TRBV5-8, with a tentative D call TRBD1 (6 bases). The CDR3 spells CASSRGHLNYGYTF. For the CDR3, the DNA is TGTGCCAGCAGCCGGGGACATCTTAACTATGGCTACACCTTC.